Listed below are T cell receptor beta chains from one sample, sequenced in a study of T cell responses to AZD1222 COVID-19 vaccine. Assay used: immunoSEQ multiplex PCR; TCRdb lists only in-frame clones, some missing. The sample consists of approximately 100,000 clones, about nine tenths of them appearing once. The specimen was peripheral blood, collected on day 0 of AZD1222 vaccination. The receptors shown here come from an adult in good health. CDR3s include the opening cysteine and the closing phenylalanine or tryptophan. The D gene is left open where the match is weak. Only part of the rows carry a size: once, few, many, or a class if the clone is expanded.

D: .; size: .; V: TRBV28; J: TRBJ1-5; length: 15; DNA: TGTGCCAGCAGTTTATGGGGGGCTAGCAATCAGCCCCAGCATTTT; CDR3: CASSLWGASNQPQHF
D: .; size: .; V: TRBV27; J: TRBJ1-1; length: 15; DNA: TGTGCCAGCAGTTTATCCACAGTGTTCGGCACTGAAGCTTTCTTT; CDR3: CASSLSTVFGTEAFF
D: TRBD1; size: .; V: TRBV28; J: TRBJ2-5; length: 13; DNA: TGTGCCAGAGGGGACAGGGTCCAAGAGACCCAGTACTTC; CDR3: CARGDRVQETQYF
D: TRBD2; size: once; V: TRBV2; J: TRBJ2-7; length: 16; DNA: TGTGCCAGCACTCCAGGACTAGCGGGAGGTTTCCACGAGCAGTACTTC; CDR3: CASTPGLAGGFHEQYF
D: TRBD1; size: .; V: TRBV5-1; J: TRBJ1-3; length: 17; DNA: TGCGCCAGCAGCCCTGTTCCGACAGGGCACTCTGGAAACACCATATATTTT; CDR3: CASSPVPTGHSGNTIYF
D: .; size: few; V: TRBV7-9; J: TRBJ1-1; length: 14; DNA: TGTGCCAGCAGCTTCCGGAGCGGGAACACTGAAGCTTTCTTT; CDR3: CASSFRSGNTEAFF
D: .; size: .; V: TRBV5-1; J: TRBJ1-1; length: 14; DNA: TGCGCCAGCAGCTTGGGGACAGCAAGCACTGAAGCTTTCTTT; CDR3: CASSLGTASTEAFF
D: .; size: once; V: TRBV19; J: TRBJ1-1; length: 14; DNA: TGTGCCAGTAGTGAAACCGGGGGGAACACTGAAGCTTTCTTT; CDR3: CASSETGGNTEAFF
D: .; size: .; V: TRBV4-2; J: TRBJ2-3; length: 15; DNA: TGTGCCAGCAGCCAAGATGTACTAGCTACAGATACGCAGTATTTT; CDR3: CASSQDVLATDTQYF
D: .; size: .; V: TRBV21-1; J: TRBJ1-5; length: 14; DNA: TGTGCCAGCACCCAGGGAGGGGCGAGCCAGCCCCAGCATTTT; CDR3: CASTQGGASQPQHF
D: .; size: .; V: TRBV5-4; J: TRBJ2-1; length: 15; DNA: TGTGCCAGCAGCTTGCCACTGGGCTCCTACAATGAGCAGTTCTTC; CDR3: CASSLPLGSYNEQFF
D: .; size: .; V: TRBV28; J: TRBJ2-6; length: 18; DNA: TGTGCCAGCAGCGGGGATTCCTCTCTCTCCTCTGGGGCCAACGTCCTGACTTTC; CDR3: CASSGDSSLSSGANVLTF
D: .; size: once; V: TRBV30; J: TRBJ2-7; length: 15; DNA: TGTGCCTGGACCACGGGGTTGGGGGAATTCTCCGAGCAGTACTTC; CDR3: CAWTTGLGEFSEQYF
D: .; size: .; V: TRBV6-2/TRBV6-3; J: TRBJ2-3; length: 17; DNA: TGTGCCAGCAGTCCAGGACCAGACTATATTTACACAGATACGCAGTATTTT; CDR3: CASSPGPDYIYTDTQYF
D: .; size: .; V: TRBV11-2; J: TRBJ2-7; length: 11; DNA: TGTGCCAGCAGCTTAGTGGCGCAGCAGTACTTC; CDR3: CASSLVAQQYF
D: .; size: .; V: TRBV24-1; J: TRBJ2-2; length: 16; DNA: TGTGCCACCAGTGATTTAGGGGGGCGCGGCACCGGGGAGCTGTTTTTT; CDR3: CATSDLGGRGTGELFF
D: .; size: .; V: TRBV11-2; J: TRBJ2-3; length: 15; DNA: TGTGCCAGCAGCCCCCAAGGAAGTAGCTCGGTGACGCAGTATTTT; CDR3: CASSPQGSSSVTQYF
D: .; size: few; V: TRBV6-5; J: TRBJ1-1; length: 14; DNA: TGTGCCAGCAAAGGGGCCCGTATGAACACTGAAGCTTTCTTT; CDR3: CASKGARMNTEAFF
D: TRBD1; size: .; V: TRBV4-2; J: TRBJ2-2; length: 17; DNA: TGTGCCAGCAGCCAAGTAAGTGGGACAGAGAACACCGGGGAGCTGTTTTTT; CDR3: CASSQVSGTENTGELFF
D: TRBD1; size: .; V: TRBV27; J: TRBJ1-1; length: 11; DNA: TGTGCCAGCAACAGGGGAGGTGAAGCTTTCTTT; CDR3: CASNRGGEAFF
D: TRBD2; size: .; V: TRBV7-9; J: TRBJ2-1; length: 17; DNA: TGTGCCAGCAGCCTCCCCCAAAGCGGGAGCTCCTACAATGAGCAGTTCTTC; CDR3: CASSLPQSGSSYNEQFF
D: .; size: .; V: TRBV28; J: TRBJ1-2; length: 14; DNA: TGTGCCAGCAGTCCTGTTGGGGGTGCATATGGCTACACCTTC; CDR3: CASSPVGGAYGYTF
D: TRBD1; size: .; V: TRBV19; J: TRBJ1-3; length: 18; DNA: TGTGCCAGTAGTTCCCTCCGGGACAGGGCCTTCTCTGGAAACACCATATATTTT; CDR3: CASSSLRDRAFSGNTIYF
D: .; size: .; V: TRBV28; J: TRBJ1-4; length: 15; DNA: TGTGCCAGCAGTTTTAAGGGCAGGGAAAGTGAAAAACTGTTTTTT; CDR3: CASSFKGRESEKLFF
D: .; size: .; V: TRBV5-8; J: TRBJ2-7; length: 15; DNA: TGTGCCAGCAGTCCCGACAGGGTGGACTACTACGAGCAGTACTTC; CDR3: CASSPDRVDYYEQYF
D: .; size: .; V: TRBV2; J: TRBJ1-4; length: 14; DNA: TGTGCCAGCAGTGATTCCCCAGCGGGAGAAAAACTGTTTTTT; CDR3: CASSDSPAGEKLFF
D: TRBD1; size: once; V: TRBV19; J: TRBJ2-3; length: 13; DNA: TGTGCCAGTAGTGGCCCAGGGGGCGATACGCAGTATTTT; CDR3: CASSGPGGDTQYF
D: TRBD2; size: .; V: TRBV27; J: TRBJ2-1; length: 15; DNA: TGTGCCAGCAGTTCAGGGACTAGCGGGAGAGATGAGCAGTTCTTC; CDR3: CASSSGTSGRDEQFF
D: TRBD2; size: .; V: TRBV7-2; J: TRBJ2-3; length: 16; DNA: TGTGCCAGCAGCTTCCGACTAGCGGGGGGCACAGATACGCAGTATTTT; CDR3: CASSFRLAGGTDTQYF
D: .; size: .; V: TRBV5-1; J: TRBJ1-6; length: 14; DNA: TGCGCCAGCAGCTTGTCAGGGTATAATTCACCCCTCCACTTT; CDR3: CASSLSGYNSPLHF
D: TRBD2; size: .; V: TRBV7-2; J: TRBJ2-7; length: 14; DNA: TGTGCCAGCAGCTTACTAGCGGGAGAGCTCGAGCAGTACTTC; CDR3: CASSLLAGELEQYF
D: .; size: .; V: TRBV15; J: TRBJ2-7; length: 15; DNA: TGTGCCACCAGCAGAGTCTCCGTAACCCCTTACGAGCAGTACTTC; CDR3: CATSRVSVTPYEQYF